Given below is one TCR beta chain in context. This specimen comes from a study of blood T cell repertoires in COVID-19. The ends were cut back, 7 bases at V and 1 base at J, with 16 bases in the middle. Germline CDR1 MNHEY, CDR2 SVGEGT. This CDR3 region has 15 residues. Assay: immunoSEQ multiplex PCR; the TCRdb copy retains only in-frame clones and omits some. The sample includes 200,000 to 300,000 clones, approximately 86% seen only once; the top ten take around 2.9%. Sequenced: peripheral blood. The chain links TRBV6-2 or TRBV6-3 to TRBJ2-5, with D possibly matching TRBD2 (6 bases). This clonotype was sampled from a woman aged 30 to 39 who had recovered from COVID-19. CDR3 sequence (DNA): TGTGCCAGCACCCCCGGGGGAGCGGGCCAAGAGACCCAGTACTTC. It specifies CASTPGGAGQETQYF.